This T cell receptor beta chain was sequenced in a study of vaccination and CD4 T cells after COVID-19. Across the study: The study drew post-COVID samples a median roughly 110 days after diagnosis (range 35 to 161).

The CDR3 extends over 15 amino acids. V dropped 4 bases and J dropped 5 bases, with 17 bases sitting between them. In germline, CDR1 is MNHEY, CDR2 SVGEGT. Sequencing of the DNA from cultured CD4+ T cells was carried out with the Oncomine TCR Beta short-read assay. The authors extracted genomic DNA from cultured CD4+ T cells. TCRdb called the PCR reads again in MiXCR, with one record for every CDR3 protein. The sample lists 15,000 to 20,000 distinct CDR3 sequences, about half occurring once. As to treatment: approximately nine-day PBMC culture with coronavirus spike peptide pools or control peptides (ViraFEST assay). ViraFEST enlarged antigen-specific T cell populations with peptide pools and afterwards sequenced TCRs. Findings and limits, study-wide: Spike mono-reactivity marked 304 of 307 vaccine-specific clones in convalescent patients.

Comments on this clonotype: Its antigen is as yet unknown.

The rearrangement joins TRBV6-2 or TRBV6-3 to TRBJ2-5; maybe TRBD1 (6 bases). The receptor's source is a human donor who had recovered from COVID-19. The material sequenced was CD4+ T cells from blood, cultured in vitro. Here the CDR3 DNA reads TGTGCCAGCAGTTCGGGGACACCAGGCGGGGAGACCCAGTACTTC. Translating gives CASSSGTPGGETQYF.